These 10 T cell receptor beta chains originate from one sample sequenced in a study of T cells in Graves' hyperthyroidism and ophthalmopathy. RNA transcripts yielded amplified TCR beta CDR3 regions. HTBI primers were employed in a first-round RT-PCR of the TCR CDR3. TCRdb redid the calling of the multiplex PCR reads with MiXCR, one entry per CDR3 protein. The sample holds fewer than 350,000 distinct CDR3 sequences, 20% to 25% seen once. Input material: blood. These receptors came from a woman aged 45-59 years with Graves' hyperthyroidism.

This clonotype was counted at least ten times. The chain is built from TRBV29-1 and TRBJ1-1, with no clear D. CDR3 length: 12 amino acids. CDR1 SQVTM and CDR2 ANQGSEA come from the germline V gene. With 4 bases removed from V and 1 base from J, the gap between germline ends came to 7 bases. DNA for the CDR3: TGCAGCGTTGGGCTTAGGAACACTGAAGCTTTCTTT. It specifies CSVGLRNTEAFF. Using reference TRBV29-1 and TRBJ1-1 for the parts outside the CDR3, the full variable domain is SAVISQKPSRDICQRGTSLTIQCQVDSQVTMMFWYRQQPGQSLTLIATANQGSEATYESGFVIDKFPISRPNLTFSTLTVSNMSPEDSSIYLCSVGLRNTEAFFGQGTRLTVV.

This clonotype has ten or more counts. CDR3 sequence (DNA): TGTGCCAGCAGTCCAAATCCGGGACAGGGTCCGAACAATGAGCAGTTCTTC. Translating gives CASSPNPGQGPNNEQFF. V and J are TRBV28 and TRBJ2-1, with 9 bases identical to TRBD1. The V gene end was trimmed by 5 bases and the J gene end by 5 bases; junction bases not matched to a gene: 13. The CDR3 loop spans 17 amino acids. Germline CDR1 and CDR2: MDHEN and SYDVKM. The entire variable domain, with the rest obtained from reference TRBV28 and TRBJ2-1, is as follows: DVKVTQSSRYLVKRTGEKVFLECVQDMDHENMFWYRQDPGLGLRLIYFSYDVKMKEKGDIPEGYSVSREKKERFSLILESASTNQTSMYLCASSPNPGQGPNNEQFFGPGTRLTVL.

The rearrangement links TRBV6-1 to TRBJ1-2, with 8 bases lining up with TRBD1. CDR1 is MNHNS, CDR2 SASEGT, per germline. The CDR3 totals 13 residues. Trimming at V came to 5 bases and at J to 3 bases, leaving 2 bases not matched to a gene. CDR3 region: CASSKGQDYGYTF. The CDR3 coding sequence is TGTGCCAGCAGTAAGGGACAGGACTATGGCTACACCTTC.

The chain couples TRBV30 to TRBJ2-7; TRBD1 aligns across 11 bases. CDR1 and CDR2 (germline): GTSNPN, SVGIG (reference sequence). Germline trimming cut 1 base from V and 5 bases from J; bases unmatched to any gene: 13. The CDR3 contains 17 residues. In nucleotides, the CDR3 is TGTGCCTGGAGTGCGCCGGACAGGGGGCGCGGTACCCACGAGCAGTACTTC. This sequence encodes CAWSAPDRGRGTHEQYF.

This clonotype appeared many times. The chain carries TRBV7-2 and TRBJ2-5, with no clear D. Trimming stripped 1 base from V and 2 bases from J, with 11 bases between. The CDR3 sequence is 15 residues long. The germline V gene encodes CDR1 SGHTA and CDR2 FQGNSA. The CDR3 is CASSLDVLSQETQYF. DNA of the CDR3: TGTGCCAGCAGCTTAGATGTCCTATCACAAGAGACCCAGTACTTC. Variable domain in full (rest from reference TRBV7-2 and TRBJ2-5): GAGVSQSPSNKVTEKGKDVELRCDPISGHTALYWYRQSLGQGLEFLIYFQGNSAPDKSGLPSDRFSAERTGGSVSTLTIQRTQQEDSAVYLCASSLDVLSQETQYFGPGTRLLVL.

The sample holds many counts of this clonotype. The rearrangement uses TRBV13 and TRBJ1-6; TRBD1 matches at 8 bases. CDR1 is PRHDT, CDR2 FYEKMQ, per germline (reference sequence). The V gene end was trimmed by 5 bases and the J gene end by 6 bases; junction bases not matched to a gene: 12. This CDR3 is 17 amino acids long. The CDR3 region is CASSRRQGPSLNSPLHF. DNA of the CDR3: TGTGCCAGCAGCCGGCGACAGGGGCCCAGCCTTAATTCACCCCTCCACTTT.

In its sample, this clonotype was seen many times. The gene calls are TRBV20-1 and TRBJ1-5; the match to TRBD1 covers 10 bases. The CDR3 has 17 amino acids. Trimming cost V 7 bases and J 1 base; bases outside gene matches: 13. The germline gives CDR1 DFQATT, CDR2 SNEGSKA (reference sequence). The CDR3 nucleotides are TGCAGTGTTCTCCCCCGGGACAGGGGACTCAGCAATCAGCCCCAGCATTTT. Its protein product is CSVLPRDRGLSNQPQHF.

The sample holds many counts of this clonotype. CDR3 region: CASRMTATNEKLFF. DNA for the CDR3: TGTGCCAGCAGGATGACAGCGACTAATGAAAAACTGTTTTTT. The gene calls are TRBV6-1 and TRBJ1-4; weak D call: TRBD1 (5 bases). Deletions cut 6 bases from V and 2 bases from J, with 10 bases between. CDR1 is MNHNS and CDR2 is SASEGT in the germline V gene. The CDR3 contains 14 residues.

Notes on this clonotype: Just one base apart from a much larger clone, this may be a read error. The chain has TRBV30 and TRBJ2-5; 10 nucleotides match TRBD2. CDR3 length equals 16 residues. Germline lookup yields CDR1 GTSNPN and CDR2 SVGIG (reference sequence). CDR3 coding DNA: TGTGACTGGAGTGTACGGCTAGCGGGGGTTGGAGAGACCCAGTACTTC. Amino acid sequence: CDWSVRLAGVGETQYF.

The table lists this clonotype with a few counts. The V call is TRBV19, the J call TRBJ1-5; D gene uncertain. In germline, CDR1 is LNHDA, CDR2 SQIVND (reference sequence). The CDR3 loop spans 15 amino acids. Trimming took 4 bases from V and 1 from J, leaving 11 bases between them. In DNA, the CDR3 is TGTGCCAGTAGTAAATCCGAATTGAGCAATCAGCCCCAGCATTTT. This translates into CASSKSELSNQPQHF.